This TCR beta chain is drawn from a study of T cell repertoires in aging, cancer and after chemotherapy. The overall study: Pre- and post-chemotherapy samples were paired from chronic lymphocytic leukemia patients treated with fludarabine- or bendamustine-based regimens. Findings of the study overall: Healthy donors lost TCR diversity with age mainly through richness, cancer patients through richness and evenness.

A mixed TRB-A/B primer pool amplified rearranged TRB by multiplex touch-down PCR. One entry per CDR3 protein, called by TCRdb with MiXCR from the multiplex PCR reads. The sample yields roughly 2,400 distinct CDR3 sequences, approximately 55% seen once. Peripheral blood genomic DNA, not sorted cells or RNA, was the template. Notes on this clonotype: The antigen is unknown.

The CDR3 has 13 amino acids. The germline gives CDR1 LNHDA, CDR2 SQIVND (reference sequence). Trimming took off 3 bases at V and 5 bases at J, with 10 bases between the two ends. Sequenced sample: blood. This receptor was taken from a human donor with a blood cancer. This chain joins TRBV19 and TRBJ2-5; D unclear. The CDR3 DNA follows: TGTGCCAGTAGTATGCGAGGTCGGGAGACCCAGTACTTC. Amino acids: CASSMRGRETQYF.